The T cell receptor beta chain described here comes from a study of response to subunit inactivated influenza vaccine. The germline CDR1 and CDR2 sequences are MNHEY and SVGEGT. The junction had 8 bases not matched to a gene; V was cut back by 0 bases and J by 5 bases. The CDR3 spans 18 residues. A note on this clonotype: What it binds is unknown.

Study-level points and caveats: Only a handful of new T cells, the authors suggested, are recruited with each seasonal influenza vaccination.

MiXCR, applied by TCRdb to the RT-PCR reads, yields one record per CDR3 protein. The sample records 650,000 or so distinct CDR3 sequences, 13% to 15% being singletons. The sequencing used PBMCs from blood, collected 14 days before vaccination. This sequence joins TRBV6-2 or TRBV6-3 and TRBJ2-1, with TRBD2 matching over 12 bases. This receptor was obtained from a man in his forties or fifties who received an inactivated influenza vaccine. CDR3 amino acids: CASSYSGVTSGRNNEQFF. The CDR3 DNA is TGTGCCAGCAGTTACTCGGGGGTTACTAGCGGGAGGAACAATGAGCAGTTCTTC.